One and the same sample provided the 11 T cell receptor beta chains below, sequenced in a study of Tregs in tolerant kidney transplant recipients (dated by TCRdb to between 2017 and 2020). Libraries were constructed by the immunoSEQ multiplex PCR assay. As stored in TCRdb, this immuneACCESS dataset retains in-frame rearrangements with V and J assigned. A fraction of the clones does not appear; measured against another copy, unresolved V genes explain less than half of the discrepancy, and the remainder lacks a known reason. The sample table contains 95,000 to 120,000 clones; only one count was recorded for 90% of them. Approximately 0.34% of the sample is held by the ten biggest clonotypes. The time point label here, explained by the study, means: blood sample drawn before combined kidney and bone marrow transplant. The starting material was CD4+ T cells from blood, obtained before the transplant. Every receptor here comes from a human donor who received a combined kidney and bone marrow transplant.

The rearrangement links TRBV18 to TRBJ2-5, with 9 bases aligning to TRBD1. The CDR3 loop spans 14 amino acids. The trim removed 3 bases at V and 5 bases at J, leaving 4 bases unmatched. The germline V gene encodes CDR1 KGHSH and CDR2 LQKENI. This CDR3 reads CASSPGTGSETQYF. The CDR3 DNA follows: TGTGCCAGCTCACCCGGGACAGGGAGCGAGACCCAGTACTTC.

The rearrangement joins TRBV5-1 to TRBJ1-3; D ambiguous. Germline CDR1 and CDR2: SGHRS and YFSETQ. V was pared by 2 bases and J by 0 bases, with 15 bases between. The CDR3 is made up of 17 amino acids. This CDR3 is CASSFQAGINSGNTIYF. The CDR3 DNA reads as TGCGCCAGCAGCTTCCAGGCGGGCATTAACTCTGGAAACACCATATATTTT. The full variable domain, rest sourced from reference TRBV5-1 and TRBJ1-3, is KAGVTQTPRYLIKTRGQQVTLSCSPISGHRSVSWYQQTPGQGLQFLFEYFSETQRNKGNFPGRFSGRQFSNSRSEMNVSTLELGDSALYLCASSFQAGINSGNTIYFGEGSWLTVV.

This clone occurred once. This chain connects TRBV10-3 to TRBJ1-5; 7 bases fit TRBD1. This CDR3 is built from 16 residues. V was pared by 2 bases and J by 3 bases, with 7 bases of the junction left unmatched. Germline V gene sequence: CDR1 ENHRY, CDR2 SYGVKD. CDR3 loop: CAISEEGAGFNQPQHF. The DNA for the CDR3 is TGTGCCATCAGTGAGGAGGGGGCCGGATTCAATCAGCCCCAGCATTTT.

In DNA form, the CDR3 reads TGTGCCAGCACGGGTCAGCCCCAGCATTTT. This translates into CASTGQPQHF. The rearrangement uses TRBV6-6 and TRBJ1-5, with D uncertain. The length of the CDR3 is 10 residues. V was shortened by 7 bases and J by 6 bases, with 4 bases between the two germline ends. Per germline, CDR1 MNHNY and CDR2 SVGAGI (reference sequence).

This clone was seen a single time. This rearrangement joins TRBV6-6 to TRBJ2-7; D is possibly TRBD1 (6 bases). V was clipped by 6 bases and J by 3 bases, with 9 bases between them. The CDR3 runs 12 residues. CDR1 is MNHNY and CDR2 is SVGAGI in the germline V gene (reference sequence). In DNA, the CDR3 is TGTGCCAGCAGCAGACAGGTCTACGAGCAGTACTTC. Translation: CASSRQVYEQYF.

This CDR3 reads CASSLTGARYNSPLHF. For the CDR3, the DNA is TGCGCCAGCAGCTTGACAGGGGCCCGATATAATTCACCCCTCCACTTT. V gene TRBV5-1 combines with J gene TRBJ1-6; 7 nucleotides align to TRBD1. Trimming took 1 base from V and 4 from J; bases not matched to a gene: 5. The CDR3 has 16 amino acids. Germline V gene data show CDR1 as SGHRS and CDR2 as YFSETQ.

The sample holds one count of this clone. This CDR3 is CASGGGRRNTGELFF. Written as DNA, the CDR3 is TGTGCCAGCGGGGGGGGACGGAGGAACACCGGGGAGCTGTTTTTT. This sequence joins TRBV6-1 and TRBJ2-2, with 7 bases lining up with TRBD2. This CDR3 is built from 15 residues. CDR1 and CDR2 from the germline V gene are MNHNS and SASEGT. V was pared by 8 bases and J by 1 base, with 7 bases of the junction left unmatched.

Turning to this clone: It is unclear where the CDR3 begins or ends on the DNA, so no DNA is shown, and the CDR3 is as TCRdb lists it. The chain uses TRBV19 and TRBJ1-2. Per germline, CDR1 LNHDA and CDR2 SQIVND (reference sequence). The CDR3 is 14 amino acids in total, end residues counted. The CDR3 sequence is CASTSGDLNYGYTF.

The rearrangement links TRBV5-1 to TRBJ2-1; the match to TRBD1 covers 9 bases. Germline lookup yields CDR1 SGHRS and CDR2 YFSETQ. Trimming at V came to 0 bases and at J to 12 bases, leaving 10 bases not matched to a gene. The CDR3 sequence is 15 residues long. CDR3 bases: TGCGCCAGCAGCTTGGGTGGGGACAGGGTGATATCGCAGTTCTTC. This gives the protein CASSLGGDRVISQFF.

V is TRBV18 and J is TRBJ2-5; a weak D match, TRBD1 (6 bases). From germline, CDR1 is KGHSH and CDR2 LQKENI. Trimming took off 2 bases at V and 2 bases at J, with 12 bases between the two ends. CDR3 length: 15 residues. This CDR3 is CASSPRDTSQETQYF. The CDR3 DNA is TGTGCCAGCTCACCAAGGGACACGAGTCAAGAGACCCAGTACTTC.

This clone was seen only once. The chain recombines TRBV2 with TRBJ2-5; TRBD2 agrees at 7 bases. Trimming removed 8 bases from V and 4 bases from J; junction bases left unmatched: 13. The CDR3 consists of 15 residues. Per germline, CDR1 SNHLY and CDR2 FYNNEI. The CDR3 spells CASGGGTTMRETQYF. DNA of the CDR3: TGTGCCAGCGGGGGGGGGACTACAATGCGAGAGACCCAGTACTTC.